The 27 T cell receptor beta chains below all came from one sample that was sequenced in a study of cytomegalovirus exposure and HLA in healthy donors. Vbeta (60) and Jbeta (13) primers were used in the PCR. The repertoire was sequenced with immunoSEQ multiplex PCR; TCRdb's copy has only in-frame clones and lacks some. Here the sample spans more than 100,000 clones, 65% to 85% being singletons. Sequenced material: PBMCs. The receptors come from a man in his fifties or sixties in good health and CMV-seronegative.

The CDR3 region is CASSLGWGGYGYTF. The CDR3 region has the DNA TGTGCCAGCAGTCTAGGATGGGGAGGCTATGGCTACACCTTC. The V call is TRBV28, the J call TRBJ1-2, with D uncertain. CDR3 length: 14 amino acids. Germline V CDR1 and CDR2: MDHEN, SYDVKM. V lost 5 bases, J lost 4 bases, and 14 bases lay in between.

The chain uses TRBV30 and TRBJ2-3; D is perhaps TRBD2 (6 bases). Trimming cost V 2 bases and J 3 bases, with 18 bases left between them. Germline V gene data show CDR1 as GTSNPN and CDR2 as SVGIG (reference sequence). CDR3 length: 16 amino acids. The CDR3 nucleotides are TGTGCCTGGAGTTCGCCATGGGGAGGTGAAACAGATACGCAGTATTTT. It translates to CAWSSPWGGETDTQYF. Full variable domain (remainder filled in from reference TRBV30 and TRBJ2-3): SQTIHQWPATLVQPVGSPLSLECTVEGTSNPNLYWYRQAAGRGLQLLFYSVGIGQISSEVPQNLSASRPQDRQFILSSKKLLLSDSGFYLCAWSSPWGGETDTQYFGPGTRLTVL.

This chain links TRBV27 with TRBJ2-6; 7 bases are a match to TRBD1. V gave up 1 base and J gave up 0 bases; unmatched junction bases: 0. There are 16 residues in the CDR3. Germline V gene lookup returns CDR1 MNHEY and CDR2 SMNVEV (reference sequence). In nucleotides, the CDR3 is TGTGCCAGCAGTTTATGGGACAGCTCTGGGGCCAACGTCCTGACTTTC. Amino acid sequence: CASSLWDSSGANVLTF.

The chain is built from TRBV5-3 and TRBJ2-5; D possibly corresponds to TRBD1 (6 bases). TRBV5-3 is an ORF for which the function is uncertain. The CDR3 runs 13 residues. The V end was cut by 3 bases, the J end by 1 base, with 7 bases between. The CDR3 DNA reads TGTGCCAGAAGCTCGGACAGCCAAGAGACCCAGTACTTC. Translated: CARSSDSQETQYF.

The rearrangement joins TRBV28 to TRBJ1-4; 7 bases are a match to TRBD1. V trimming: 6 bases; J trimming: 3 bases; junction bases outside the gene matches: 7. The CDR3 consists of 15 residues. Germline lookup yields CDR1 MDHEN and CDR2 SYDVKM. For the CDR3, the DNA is TGTGCCAGCAGGATAATGGGACAGTCTAATGAAAAACTGTTTTTT. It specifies CASRIMGQSNEKLFF.

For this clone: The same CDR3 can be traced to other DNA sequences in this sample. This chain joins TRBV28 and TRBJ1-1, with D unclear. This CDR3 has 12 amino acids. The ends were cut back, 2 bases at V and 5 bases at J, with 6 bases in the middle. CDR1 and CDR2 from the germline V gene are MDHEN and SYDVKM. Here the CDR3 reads CASSLARTEAFF. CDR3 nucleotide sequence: TGTGCCAGCAGTTTAGCACGGACTGAAGCTTTCTTT. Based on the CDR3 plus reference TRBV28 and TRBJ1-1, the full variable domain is DVKVTQSSRYLVKRTGEKVFLECVQDMDHENMFWYRQDPGLGLRLIYFSYDVKMKEKGDIPEGYSVSREKKERFSLILESASTNQTSMYLCASSLARTEAFFGQGTRLTVV.

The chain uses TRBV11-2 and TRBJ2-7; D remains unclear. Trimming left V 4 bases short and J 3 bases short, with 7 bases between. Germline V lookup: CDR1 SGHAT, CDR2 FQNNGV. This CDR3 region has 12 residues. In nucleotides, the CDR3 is TGTGCCAGCAGCTCCGCCGGCTACGAGCAGTACTTC. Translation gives CASSSAGYEQYF. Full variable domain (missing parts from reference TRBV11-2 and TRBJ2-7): EAGVAQSPRYKIIEKRQSVAFWCNPISGHATLYWYQQILGQGPKLLIQFQNNGVVDDSQLPKDRFSAERLKGVDSTLKIQPAKLEDSAVYLCASSSAGYEQYFGPGTRLTVT.

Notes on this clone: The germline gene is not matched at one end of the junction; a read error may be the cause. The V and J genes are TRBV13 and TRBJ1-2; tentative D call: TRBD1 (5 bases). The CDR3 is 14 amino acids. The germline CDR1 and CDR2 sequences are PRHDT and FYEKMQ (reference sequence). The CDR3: CASRLGLGAYGYTF. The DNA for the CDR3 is TGTGCCAGCAGGTTAGGGCTTGGGGCCTATGGCTACACCTTC.

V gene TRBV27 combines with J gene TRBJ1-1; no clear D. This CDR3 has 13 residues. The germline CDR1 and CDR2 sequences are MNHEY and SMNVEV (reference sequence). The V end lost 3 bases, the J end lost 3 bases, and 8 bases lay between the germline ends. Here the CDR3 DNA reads TGTGCCAGCAGTTTGCACAGATACACTGAAGCTTTCTTT. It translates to CASSLHRYTEAFF.

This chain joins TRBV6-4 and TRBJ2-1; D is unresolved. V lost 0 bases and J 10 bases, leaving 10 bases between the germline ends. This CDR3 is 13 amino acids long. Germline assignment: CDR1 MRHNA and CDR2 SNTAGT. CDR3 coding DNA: TGTGCCAGCAGTGACTCCGAAAGCTCCGAGCAGTTCTTC. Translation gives CASSDSESSEQFF.

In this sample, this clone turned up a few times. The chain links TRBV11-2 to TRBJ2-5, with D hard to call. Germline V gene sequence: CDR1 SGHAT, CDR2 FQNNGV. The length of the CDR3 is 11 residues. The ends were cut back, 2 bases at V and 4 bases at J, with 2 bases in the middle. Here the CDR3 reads CASSLLETQYF. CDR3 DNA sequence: TGTGCCAGCAGCTTACTAGAGACCCAGTACTTC.

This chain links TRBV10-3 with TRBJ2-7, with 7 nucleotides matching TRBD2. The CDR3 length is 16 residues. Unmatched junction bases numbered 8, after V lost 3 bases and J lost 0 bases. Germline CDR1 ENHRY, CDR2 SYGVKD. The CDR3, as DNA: TGTGCCATCAGTGAAGTTAGCGGGCCGAGCTCCTACGAGCAGTACTTC. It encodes CAISEVSGPSSYEQYF.

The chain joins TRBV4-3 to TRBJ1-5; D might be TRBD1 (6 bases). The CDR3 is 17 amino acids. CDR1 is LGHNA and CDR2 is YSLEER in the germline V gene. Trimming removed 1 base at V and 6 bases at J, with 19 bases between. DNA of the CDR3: TGCGCCAGCAGCCAAGGTTGGAGACAGGTGGTAATTCAGCCCCAGCATTTT. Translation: CASSQGWRQVVIQPQHF.

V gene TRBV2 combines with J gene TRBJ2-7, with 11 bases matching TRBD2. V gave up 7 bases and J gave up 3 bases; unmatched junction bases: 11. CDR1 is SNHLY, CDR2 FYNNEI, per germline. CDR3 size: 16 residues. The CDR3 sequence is CASTGTSGLLGYEQYF. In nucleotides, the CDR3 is TGTGCCAGCACCGGGACTAGCGGCCTTCTGGGCTACGAGCAGTACTTC.

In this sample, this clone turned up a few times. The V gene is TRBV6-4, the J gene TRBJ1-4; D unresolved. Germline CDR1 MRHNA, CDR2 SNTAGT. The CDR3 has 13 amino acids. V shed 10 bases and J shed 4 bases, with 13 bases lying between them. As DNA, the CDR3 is TGTGCCATCGAGGGCCCCAATAATGAAAAACTGTTTTTT. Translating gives CAIEGPNNEKLFF.

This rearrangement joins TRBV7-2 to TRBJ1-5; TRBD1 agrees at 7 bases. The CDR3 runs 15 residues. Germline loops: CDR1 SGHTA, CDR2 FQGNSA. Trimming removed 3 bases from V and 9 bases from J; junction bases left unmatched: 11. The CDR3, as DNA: TGTGCCAGCAGCTTGGCCGGGACAGCCACGGGGCCCCAGCATTTT. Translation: CASSLAGTATGPQHF. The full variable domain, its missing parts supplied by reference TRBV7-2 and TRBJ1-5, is GAGVSQSPSNKVTEKGKDVELRCDPISGHTALYWYRQSLGQGLEFLIYFQGNSAPDKSGLPSDRFSAERTGGSVSTLTIQRTQQEDSAVYLCASSLAGTATGPQHFGDGTRLSIL.

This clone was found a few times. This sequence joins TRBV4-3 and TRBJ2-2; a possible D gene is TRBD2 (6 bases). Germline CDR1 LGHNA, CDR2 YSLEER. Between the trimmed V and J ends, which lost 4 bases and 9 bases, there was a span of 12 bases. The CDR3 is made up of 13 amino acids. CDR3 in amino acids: CASSPQLAWELFF. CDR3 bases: TGCGCCAGCAGCCCTCAACTAGCCTGGGAGCTGTTTTTT.

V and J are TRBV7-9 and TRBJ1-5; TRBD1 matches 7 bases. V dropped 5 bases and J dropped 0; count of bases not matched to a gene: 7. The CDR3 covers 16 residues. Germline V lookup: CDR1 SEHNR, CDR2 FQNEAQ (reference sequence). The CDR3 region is CASSLIDRASNQPQHF. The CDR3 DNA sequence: TGTGCCAGCAGCCTCATCGACAGGGCTAGCAATCAGCCCCAGCATTTT.

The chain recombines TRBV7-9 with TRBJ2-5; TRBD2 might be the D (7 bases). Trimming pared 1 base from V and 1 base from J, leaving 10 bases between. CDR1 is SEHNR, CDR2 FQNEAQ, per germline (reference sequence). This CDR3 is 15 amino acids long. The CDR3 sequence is CASSLGGGSQETQYF. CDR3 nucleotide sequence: TGTGCCAGCAGCTTAGGGGGGGGCAGCCAAGAGACCCAGTACTTC.

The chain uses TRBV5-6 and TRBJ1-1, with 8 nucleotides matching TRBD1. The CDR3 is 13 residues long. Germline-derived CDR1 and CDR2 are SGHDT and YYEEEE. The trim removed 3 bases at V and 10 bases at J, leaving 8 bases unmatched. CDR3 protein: CASSWTGSEGAFF. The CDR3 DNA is TGTGCCAGCAGCTGGACAGGGTCCGAGGGAGCTTTCTTT. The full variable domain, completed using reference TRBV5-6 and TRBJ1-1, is DAGVTQSPTHLIKTRGQQVTLRCSPKSGHDTVSWYQQALGQGPQFIFQYYEEEERQRGNFPDRFSGHQFPNYSSELNVNALLLGDSALYLCASSWTGSEGAFFGQGTRLTVV.

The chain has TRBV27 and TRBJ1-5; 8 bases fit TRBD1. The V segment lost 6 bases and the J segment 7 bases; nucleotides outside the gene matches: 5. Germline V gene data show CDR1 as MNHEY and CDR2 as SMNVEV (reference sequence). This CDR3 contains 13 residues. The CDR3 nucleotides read TGTGCCAGCAGGACAGGGGCGACGCAGCCCCAGCATTTT. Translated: CASRTGATQPQHF.

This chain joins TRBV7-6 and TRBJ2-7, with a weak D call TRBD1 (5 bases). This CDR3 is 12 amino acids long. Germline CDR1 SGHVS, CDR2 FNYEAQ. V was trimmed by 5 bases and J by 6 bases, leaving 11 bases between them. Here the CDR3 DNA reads TGTGCCAGCAGCCCTATCAGGGCCGAGCAGTACTTC. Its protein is CASSPIRAEQYF. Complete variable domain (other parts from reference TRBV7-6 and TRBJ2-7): GAGVSQSPRYKVTKRGQDVALRCDPISGHVSLYWYRQALGQGPEFLTYFNYEAQQDKSGLPNDRFSAERPEGSISTLTIQRTEQRDSAMYRCASSPIRAEQYFGPGTRLTVT.

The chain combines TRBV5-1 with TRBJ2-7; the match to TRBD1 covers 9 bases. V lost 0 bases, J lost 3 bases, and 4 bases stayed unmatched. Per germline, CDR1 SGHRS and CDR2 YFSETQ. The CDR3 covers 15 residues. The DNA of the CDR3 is TGCGCCAGCAGCTTGGGGACAGGGGCGTTCTACGAGCAGTACTTC. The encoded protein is CASSLGTGAFYEQYF.

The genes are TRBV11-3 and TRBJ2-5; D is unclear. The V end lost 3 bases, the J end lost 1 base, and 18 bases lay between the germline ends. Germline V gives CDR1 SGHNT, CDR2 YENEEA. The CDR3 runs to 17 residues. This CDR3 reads CASSFGGTRMGQETQYF. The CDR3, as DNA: TGTGCCAGCAGCTTTGGCGGAACACGAATGGGCCAAGAGACCCAGTACTTC.

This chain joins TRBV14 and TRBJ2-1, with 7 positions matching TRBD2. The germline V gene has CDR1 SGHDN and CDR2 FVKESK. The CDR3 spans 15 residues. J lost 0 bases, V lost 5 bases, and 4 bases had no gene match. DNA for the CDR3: TGTGCCAGCAGCTCACTAGCGAGCTCCTACAATGAGCAGTTCTTC. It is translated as CASSSLASSYNEQFF.

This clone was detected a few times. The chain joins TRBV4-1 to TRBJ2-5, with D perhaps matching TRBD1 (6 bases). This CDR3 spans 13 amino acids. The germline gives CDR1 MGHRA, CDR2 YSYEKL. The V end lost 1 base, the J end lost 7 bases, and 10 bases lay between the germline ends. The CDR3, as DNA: TGCGCCAGCAGCCAAGCTTTGACAGGGACCCAGTACTTC. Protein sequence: CASSQALTGTQYF.

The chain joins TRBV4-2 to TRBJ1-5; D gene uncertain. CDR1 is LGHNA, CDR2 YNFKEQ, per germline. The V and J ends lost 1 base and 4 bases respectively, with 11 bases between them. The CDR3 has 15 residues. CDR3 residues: CASSQGEGLNQPQHF. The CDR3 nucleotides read TGTGCCAGCAGCCAAGGTGAGGGCTTAAATCAGCCCCAGCATTTT.